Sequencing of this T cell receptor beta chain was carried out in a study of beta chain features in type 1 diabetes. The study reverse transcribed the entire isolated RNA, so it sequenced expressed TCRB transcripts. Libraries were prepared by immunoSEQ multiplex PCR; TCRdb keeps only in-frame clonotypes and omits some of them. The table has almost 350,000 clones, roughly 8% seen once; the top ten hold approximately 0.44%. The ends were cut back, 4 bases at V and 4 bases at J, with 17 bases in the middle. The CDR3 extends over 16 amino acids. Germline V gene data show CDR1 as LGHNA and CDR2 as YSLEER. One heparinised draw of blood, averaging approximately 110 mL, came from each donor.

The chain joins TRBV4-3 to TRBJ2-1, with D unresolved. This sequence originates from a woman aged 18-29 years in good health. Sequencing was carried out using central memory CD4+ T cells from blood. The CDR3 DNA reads TGCGCCAGCAGCCTCCAAGTCCCGATAGTATACAATGAGCAGTTCTTC. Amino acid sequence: CASSLQVPIVYNEQFF.